Given below is one TCR beta chain in context. Its antigen is unknown. This record belongs to a study of PD-1 blockade in classical Hodgkin lymphoma. The data were produced by immunoSEQ multiplex PCR, yet TCRdb's version contains in-frame clones alone and is incomplete. The sample shows about 11,000 clones, roughly 79% of them seen only once. The ends lost 5 bases at V and 6 bases at J; junction bases unmatched: 13. Per the germline V gene, CDR1 is SGHVS and CDR2 is FQNEAQ. This CDR3 has 18 amino acids. All patients experienced relapse after autologous stem cell transplantation, and brentuximab vedotin exposure was variable. Study-wide results and caveats: CD8+ TCR diversity did not rise significantly by C4D1, unlike CD4+. The drivers behind the repertoire differences, possibly disease activity or prior therapy, remain undefined. Some patients began nivolumab under 1 year after ASCT. These patients were excluded from later analyses. Newly diagnosed patients had baseline TCR diversity that was reportedly lower than that of healthy donors.

Material: peripheral blood mononuclear cells (PBMCs), obtained before the second cycle of nivolumab. J is TRBJ2-5 and V is TRBV7-8; TRBD2 matches at 15 bases. The source of this sequence is a human donor with classical Hodgkin lymphoma. CDR3 DNA: TGTGCCAGCAGCATAATGACCCGGACTAGCGGGGGGGGGAAGACCCAGTACTTC. As protein: CASSIMTRTSGGGKTQYF.